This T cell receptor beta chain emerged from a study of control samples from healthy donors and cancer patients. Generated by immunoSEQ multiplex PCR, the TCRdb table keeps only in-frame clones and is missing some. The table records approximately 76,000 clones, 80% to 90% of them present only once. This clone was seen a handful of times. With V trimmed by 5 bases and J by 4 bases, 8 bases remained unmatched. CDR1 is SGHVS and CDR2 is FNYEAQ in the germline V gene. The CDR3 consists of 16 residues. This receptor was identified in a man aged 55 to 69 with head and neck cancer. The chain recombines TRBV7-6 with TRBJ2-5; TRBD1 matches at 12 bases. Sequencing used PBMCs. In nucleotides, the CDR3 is TGTGCCAGCAGCCCGGGACAGGGGGCCTGGACAGAGACCCAGTACTTC. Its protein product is CASSPGQGAWTETQYF.